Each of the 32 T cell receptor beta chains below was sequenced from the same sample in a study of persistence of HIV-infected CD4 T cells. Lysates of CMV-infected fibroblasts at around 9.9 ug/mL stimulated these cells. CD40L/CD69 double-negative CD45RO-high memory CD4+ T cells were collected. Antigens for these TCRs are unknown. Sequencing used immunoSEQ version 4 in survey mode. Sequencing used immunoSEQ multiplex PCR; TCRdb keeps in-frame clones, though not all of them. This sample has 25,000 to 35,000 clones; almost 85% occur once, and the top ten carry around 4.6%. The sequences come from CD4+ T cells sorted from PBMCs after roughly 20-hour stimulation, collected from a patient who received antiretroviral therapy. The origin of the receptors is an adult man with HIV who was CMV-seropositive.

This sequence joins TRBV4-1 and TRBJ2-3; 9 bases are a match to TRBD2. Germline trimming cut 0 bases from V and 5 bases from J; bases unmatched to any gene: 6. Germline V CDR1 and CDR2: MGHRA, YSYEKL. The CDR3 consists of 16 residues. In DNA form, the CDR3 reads TGCGCCAGCAGCCAAGAGGCGCGGGGGGGCATAGATACGCAGTATTTT. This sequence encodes CASSQEARGGIDTQYF.

CDR3 nucleotide sequence: TGTGCCAGCAGTTCAACATGGGGGGCCAAAAACATTCAGTACTTC. Its translation: CASSSTWGAKNIQYF. The rearrangement joins TRBV28 to TRBJ2-4; the D call may be TRBD1 or TRBD2 (5 bases each). Germline assignment: CDR1 MDHEN and CDR2 SYDVKM. The V gene lost 4 bases and the J gene lost 1 base, with 11 bases spanning the gap. CDR3 length equals 15 residues.

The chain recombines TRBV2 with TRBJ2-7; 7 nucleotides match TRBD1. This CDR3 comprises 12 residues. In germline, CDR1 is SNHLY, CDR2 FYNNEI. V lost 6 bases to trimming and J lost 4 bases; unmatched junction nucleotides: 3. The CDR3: CASRTGFYEQYF. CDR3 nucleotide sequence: TGTGCCAGCAGGACAGGGTTTTACGAGCAGTACTTC. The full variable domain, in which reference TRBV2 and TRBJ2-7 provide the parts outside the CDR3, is EPEVTQTPSHQVTQMGQEVILRCVPISNHLYFYWYRQILGQKVEFLVSFYNNEISEKSEIFDDQFSVERPDGSNFTLKIRSTKLEDSAMYFCASRTGFYEQYFGPGTRLTVT.

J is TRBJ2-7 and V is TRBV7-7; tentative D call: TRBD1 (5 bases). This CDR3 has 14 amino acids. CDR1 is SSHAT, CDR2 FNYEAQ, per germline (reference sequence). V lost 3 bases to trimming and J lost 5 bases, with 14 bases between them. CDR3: CASSFAVGAHEQYF. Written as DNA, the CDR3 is TGTGCCAGCAGCTTCGCCGTTGGGGCCCACGAGCAGTACTTC.

The CDR3 is CASSSQPSTGNEQYF. CDR3 nucleotides: TGCGCCAGCAGCTCCCAACCCTCGACAGGCAACGAGCAGTACTTC. The V and J genes are TRBV5-1 and TRBJ2-7; D possibly corresponds to TRBD1 (6 bases). This CDR3 has 15 residues. Germline assignment: CDR1 SGHRS and CDR2 YFSETQ. V was cut by 3 bases and J by 5 bases, with 18 bases left in between.

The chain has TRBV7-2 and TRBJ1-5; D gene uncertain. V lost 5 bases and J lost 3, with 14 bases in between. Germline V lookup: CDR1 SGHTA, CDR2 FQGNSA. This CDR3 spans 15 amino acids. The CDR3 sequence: CASSLGRVHNQPQHF. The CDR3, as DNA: TGTGCCAGCAGCCTAGGTAGGGTGCACAATCAGCCCCAGCATTTT. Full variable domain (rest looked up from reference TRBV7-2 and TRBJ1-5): GAGVSQSPSNKVTEKGKDVELRCDPISGHTALYWYRQSLGQGLEFLIYFQGNSAPDKSGLPSDRFSAERTGGSVSTLTIQRTQQEDSAVYLCASSLGRVHNQPQHFGDGTRLSIL.

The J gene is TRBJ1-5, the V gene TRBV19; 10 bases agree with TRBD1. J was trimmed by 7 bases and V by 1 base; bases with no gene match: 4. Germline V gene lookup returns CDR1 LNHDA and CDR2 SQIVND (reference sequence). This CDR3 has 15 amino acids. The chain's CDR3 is CASSIGRQGAQPQHF. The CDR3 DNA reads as TGTGCCAGTAGTATAGGACGACAGGGGGCACAGCCCCAGCATTTT. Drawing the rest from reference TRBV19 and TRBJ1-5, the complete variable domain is DGGITQSPKYLFRKEGQNVTLSCEQNLNHDAMYWYRQDPGQGLRLIYYSQIVNDFQKGDIAEGYSVSREKKESFPLTVTSAQKNPTAFYLCASSIGRQGAQPQHFGDGTRLSIL.

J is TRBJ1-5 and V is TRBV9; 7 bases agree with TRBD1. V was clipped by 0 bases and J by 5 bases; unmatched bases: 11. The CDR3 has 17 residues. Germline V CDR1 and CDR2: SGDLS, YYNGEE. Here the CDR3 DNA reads TGTGCCAGCAGCGTAGGCCCTTCCAGGGGGAGAGATCAGCCCCAGCATTTT. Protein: CASSVGPSRGRDQPQHF.

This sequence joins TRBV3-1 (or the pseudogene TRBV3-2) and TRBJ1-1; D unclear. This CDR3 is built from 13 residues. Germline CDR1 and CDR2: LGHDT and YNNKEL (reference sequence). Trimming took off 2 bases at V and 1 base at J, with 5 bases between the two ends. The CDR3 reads CASSQWSNTEAFF. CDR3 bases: TGTGCCAGCAGCCAATGGTCGAACACTGAAGCTTTCTTT.

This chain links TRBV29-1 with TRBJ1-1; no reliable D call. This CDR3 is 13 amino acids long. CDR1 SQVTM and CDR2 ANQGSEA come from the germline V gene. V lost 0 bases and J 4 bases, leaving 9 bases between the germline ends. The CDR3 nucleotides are TGCAGCGTTGAAGAGCCCCGTGGCACTGAAGCTTTCTTT. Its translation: CSVEEPRGTEAFF.

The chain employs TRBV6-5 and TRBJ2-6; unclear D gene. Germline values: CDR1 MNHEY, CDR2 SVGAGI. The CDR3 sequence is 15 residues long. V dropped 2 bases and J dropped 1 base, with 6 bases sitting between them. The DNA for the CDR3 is TGTGCCAGCAGTTACGGGATGTCTGGGGCCAACGTCCTGACTTTC. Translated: CASSYGMSGANVLTF.

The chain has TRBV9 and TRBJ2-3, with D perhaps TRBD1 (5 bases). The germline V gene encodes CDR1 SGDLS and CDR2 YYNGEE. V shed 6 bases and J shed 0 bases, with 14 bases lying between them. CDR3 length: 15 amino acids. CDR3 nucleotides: TGTGCCAGCAACCGACAGATCACTAGCACAGATACGCAGTATTTT. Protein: CASNRQITSTDTQYF.

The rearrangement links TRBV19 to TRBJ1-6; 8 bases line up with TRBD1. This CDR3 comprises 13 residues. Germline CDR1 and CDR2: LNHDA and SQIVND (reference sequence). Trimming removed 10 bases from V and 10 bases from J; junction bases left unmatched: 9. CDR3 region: CATTTGVGSPLHF. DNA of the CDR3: TGTGCCACCACGACAGGGGTGGGGTCACCCCTCCACTTT.

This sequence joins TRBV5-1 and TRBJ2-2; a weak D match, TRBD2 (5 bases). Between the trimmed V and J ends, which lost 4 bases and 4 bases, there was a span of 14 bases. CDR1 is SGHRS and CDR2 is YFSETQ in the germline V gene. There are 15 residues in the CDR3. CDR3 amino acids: CASSRGSETTGELFF. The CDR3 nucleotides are TGCGCCAGCAGCCGCGGGTCAGAGACCACCGGGGAGCTGTTTTTT.

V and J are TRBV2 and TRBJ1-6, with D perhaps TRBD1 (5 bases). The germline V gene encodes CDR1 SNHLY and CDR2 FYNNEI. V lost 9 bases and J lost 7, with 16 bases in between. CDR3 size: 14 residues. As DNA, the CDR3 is TGTGCCAGGGGGGGTCGGGGCGCAAATTCACCCCTCCACTTT. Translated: CARGGRGANSPLHF.

In DNA form, the CDR3 reads TGTGCCAGCGGTGCGTTCTTGGCAGGGCCACAGGAGCAGTACTTC. It codes for CASGAFLAGPQEQYF. The chain carries TRBV2 and TRBJ2-7; a possible D gene is TRBD1 (5 bases). Trimming left V 8 bases short and J 7 bases short, with 24 bases between. The CDR3 consists of 15 residues. Germline lookup yields CDR1 SNHLY and CDR2 FYNNEI.

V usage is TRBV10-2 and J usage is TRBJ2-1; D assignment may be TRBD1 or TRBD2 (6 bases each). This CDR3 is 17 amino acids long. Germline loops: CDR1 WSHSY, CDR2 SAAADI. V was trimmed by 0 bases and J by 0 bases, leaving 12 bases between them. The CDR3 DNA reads TGCGCCAGCAGTGAGTCGGGGGCGGGGAGCTCCTACAATGAGCAGTTCTTC. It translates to CASSESGAGSSYNEQFF.

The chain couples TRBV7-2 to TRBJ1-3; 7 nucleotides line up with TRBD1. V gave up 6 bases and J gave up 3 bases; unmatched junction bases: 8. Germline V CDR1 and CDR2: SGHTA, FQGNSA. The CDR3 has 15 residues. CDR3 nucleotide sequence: TGTGCCAGCAGACCTACAGGGGCGGGTGGAAACACCATATATTTT. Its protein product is CASRPTGAGGNTIYF.

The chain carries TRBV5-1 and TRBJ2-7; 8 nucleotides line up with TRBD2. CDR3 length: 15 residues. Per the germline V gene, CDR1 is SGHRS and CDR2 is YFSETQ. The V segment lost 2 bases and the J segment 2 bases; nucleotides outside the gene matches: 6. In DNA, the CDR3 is TGCGCCAGCAGCTTAACTAGCGGTCCGACCTACGAGCAGTACTTC. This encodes CASSLTSGPTYEQYF.

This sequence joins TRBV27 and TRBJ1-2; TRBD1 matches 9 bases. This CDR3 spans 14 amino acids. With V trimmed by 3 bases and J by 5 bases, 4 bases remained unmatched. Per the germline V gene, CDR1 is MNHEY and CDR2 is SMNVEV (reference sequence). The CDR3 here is CASSFWDRDYGYTF. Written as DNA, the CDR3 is TGTGCCAGCAGTTTTTGGGACAGGGATTATGGCTACACCTTC.

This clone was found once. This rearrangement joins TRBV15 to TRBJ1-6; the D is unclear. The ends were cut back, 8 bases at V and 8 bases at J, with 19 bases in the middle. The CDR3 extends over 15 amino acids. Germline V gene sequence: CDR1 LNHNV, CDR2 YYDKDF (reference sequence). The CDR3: CATSLHSGWDSPLHF. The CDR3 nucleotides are TGTGCCACCTCACTGCATTCAGGTTGGGATTCACCCCTCCACTTT. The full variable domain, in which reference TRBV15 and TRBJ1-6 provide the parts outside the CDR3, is DAMVIQNPRYQVTQFGKPVTLSCSQTLNHNVMYWYQQKSSQAPKLLFHYYDKDFNNEADTPDNFQSRRPNTSFCFLDIRSPGLGDTAMYLCATSLHSGWDSPLHFGNGTRLTVT.

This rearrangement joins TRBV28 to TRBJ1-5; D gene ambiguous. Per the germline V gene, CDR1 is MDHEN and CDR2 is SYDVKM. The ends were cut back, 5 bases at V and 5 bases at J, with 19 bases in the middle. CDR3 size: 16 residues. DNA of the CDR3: TGTGCCAGCAGTCCCCAAGGTATCGTTTTAGATCAGCCCCAGCATTTT. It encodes CASSPQGIVLDQPQHF.

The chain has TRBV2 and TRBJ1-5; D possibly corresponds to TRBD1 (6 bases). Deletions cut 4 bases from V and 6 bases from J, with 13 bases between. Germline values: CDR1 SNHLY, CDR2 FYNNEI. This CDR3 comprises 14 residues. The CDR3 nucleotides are TGTGCCAGCAGTGCAACCGGGGGCCGTCAGCCCCAGCATTTT. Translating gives CASSATGGRQPQHF.

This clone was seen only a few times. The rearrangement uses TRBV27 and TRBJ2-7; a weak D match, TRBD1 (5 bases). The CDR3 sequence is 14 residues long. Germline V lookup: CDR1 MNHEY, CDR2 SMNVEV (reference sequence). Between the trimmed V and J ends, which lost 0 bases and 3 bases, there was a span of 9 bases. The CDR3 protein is CASSLSKGIYEQYF. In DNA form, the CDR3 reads TGTGCCAGCAGTTTATCGAAGGGGATCTACGAGCAGTACTTC.

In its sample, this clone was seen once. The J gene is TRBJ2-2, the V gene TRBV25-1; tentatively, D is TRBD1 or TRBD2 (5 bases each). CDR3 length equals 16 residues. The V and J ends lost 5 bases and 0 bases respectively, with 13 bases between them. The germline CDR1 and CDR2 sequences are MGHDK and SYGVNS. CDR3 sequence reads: CASSMRDGPNTGELFF. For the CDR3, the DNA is TGTGCCAGCAGTATGAGGGACGGCCCGAACACCGGGGAGCTGTTTTTT.

The CDR3 DNA follows: TGCGCCAGCAGCCAAGAATCAGTCTATAATGAAAAACTGTTTTTT. Encoded protein: CASSQESVYNEKLFF. The chain combines TRBV4-1 with TRBJ1-4; D call uncertain. V was trimmed by 0 bases and J by 4 bases, leaving 9 bases between them. Germline values: CDR1 MGHRA, CDR2 YSYEKL. This CDR3 is 15 amino acids long.

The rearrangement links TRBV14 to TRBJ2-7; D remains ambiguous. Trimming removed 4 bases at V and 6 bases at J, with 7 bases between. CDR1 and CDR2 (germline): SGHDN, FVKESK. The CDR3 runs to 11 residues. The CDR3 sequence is CASSPYSEQYF. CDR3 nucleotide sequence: TGTGCCAGCAGCCCGTATAGCGAGCAGTACTTC.

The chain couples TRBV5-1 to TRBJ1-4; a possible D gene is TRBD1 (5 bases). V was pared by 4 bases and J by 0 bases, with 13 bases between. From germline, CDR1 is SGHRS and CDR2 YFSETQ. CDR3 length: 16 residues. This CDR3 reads CASSPLGVATNEKLFF. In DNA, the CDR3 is TGCGCCAGCAGCCCCCTAGGGGTTGCAACTAATGAAAAACTGTTTTTT.

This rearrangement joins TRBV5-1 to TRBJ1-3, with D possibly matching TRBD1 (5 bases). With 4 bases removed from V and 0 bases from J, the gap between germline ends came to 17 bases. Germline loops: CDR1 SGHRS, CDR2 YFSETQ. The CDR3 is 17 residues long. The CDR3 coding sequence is TGCGCCAGCAGCCCCCAGCAGGGAGGACTCTCTGGAAACACCATATATTTT. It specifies CASSPQQGGLSGNTIYF.

For the CDR3, the DNA is TGTGCCAGCATCGAGGGGGGTCAGGGGTCCAAAAACATTCAGTACTTC. As protein: CASIEGGQGSKNIQYF. This rearrangement joins TRBV28 to TRBJ2-4; the D gene could be TRBD1 or TRBD2 (6 bases each). The length of the CDR3 is 16 residues. Germline V gives CDR1 MDHEN, CDR2 SYDVKM. Trimming cost V 7 bases and J 2 bases, with 18 bases left between them. Drawing the rest from reference TRBV28 and TRBJ2-4, the complete variable domain is DVKVTQSSRYLVKRTGEKVFLECVQDMDHENMFWYRQDPGLGLRLIYFSYDVKMKEKGDIPEGYSVSREKKERFSLILESASTNQTSMYLCASIEGGQGSKNIQYFGAGTRLSVL.

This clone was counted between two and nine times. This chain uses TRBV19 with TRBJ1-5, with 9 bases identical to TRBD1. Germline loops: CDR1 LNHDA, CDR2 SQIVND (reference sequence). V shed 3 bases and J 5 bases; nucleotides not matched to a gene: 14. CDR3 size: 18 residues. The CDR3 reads CASSMGPGQGSGYQPQHF. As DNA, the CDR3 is TGTGCCAGTAGTATGGGGCCGGGACAGGGATCGGGGTATCAGCCCCAGCATTTT.

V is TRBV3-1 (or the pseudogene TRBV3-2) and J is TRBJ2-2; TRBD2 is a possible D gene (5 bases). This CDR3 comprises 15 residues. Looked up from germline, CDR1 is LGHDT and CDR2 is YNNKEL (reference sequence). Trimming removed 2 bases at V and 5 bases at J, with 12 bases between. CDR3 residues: CASSQLWERTGELFF. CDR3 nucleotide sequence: TGTGCCAGCAGCCAACTTTGGGAGAGAACCGGGGAGCTGTTTTTT.